Detailed here is one T cell receptor beta chain. Original data processing: Amplification from reference gene primers served as the basis for estimated nucleated cell counts. The data were produced by immunoSEQ multiplex PCR, yet TCRdb's version contains in-frame clones alone and is incomplete. V and J calls plus clone size are reproduced from that table; the DNA served to infer D and trimming. Here the sample spans approximately 130,000 clones, 70% to 80% being singletons. Trimming took 5 bases from V and 1 from J; bases not matched to a gene: 4. Looked up from germline, CDR1 is MNHNY and CDR2 is SVGAGI (reference sequence). CDR3 length: 15 residues. This record belongs to a study of blood T cell repertoires in COVID-19. Study background: The origin of the acute and convalescent COVID-19 samples was the United States, Italy and Spain. Sources were T cells, B-cell-depleted T cells, or PBMCs; the material itself was cDNA or gDNA.

Material: peripheral blood. The chain combines TRBV6-6 with TRBJ2-7; 11 bases match TRBD2. The receptor's source is a human donor in a cohort sampled during active COVID-19. As DNA, the CDR3 is TGTGCCAGCAGTGACCTAGCGGGAGGATCCTACGAGCAGTACTTC. The encoded protein is CASSDLAGGSYEQYF.